The 32 T cell receptor beta chains below all came from one sample that was sequenced in a study of Graves' ophthalmopathy and Graves' hyperthyroidism. Researchers took RNA transcripts and amplified TCR beta CDR3 regions from them. First-round RT-PCR employed HTBI primers, with a second-round multiplex PCR after it. MiXCR, applied by TCRdb to the multiplex PCR reads, yields one record per CDR3 protein. The data hold some 160,000 distinct CDR3 sequences, with approximately 40% observed a single time. The sequenced sample was peripheral blood. Receptors were obtained from a man under 40 with Graves' ophthalmopathy.

The chain combines TRBV6-2 or TRBV6-3 with TRBJ1-1; unclear D gene. This CDR3 region has 12 residues. The germline V gene has CDR1 MNHEY and CDR2 SVGEGT. Trimming stripped 0 bases from V and 8 bases from J, with 7 bases between. This CDR3 reads CASSYSLTEAFF. The CDR3 DNA sequence: TGTGCCAGCAGTTACTCATTAACCGAAGCTTTCTTT.

The V call is TRBV18, the J call TRBJ2-5, with 7 bases lining up with TRBD1. Per germline, CDR1 KGHSH and CDR2 LQKENI. CDR3 length: 14 amino acids. V shed 6 bases, J shed 3 bases, and the junction held 7 bases outside the gene matches. The DNA for the CDR3 is TGTGCCAGCTCGCGCTATACAGGGGAAGAGACCCAGTACTTC. This gives the protein CASSRYTGEETQYF. Full variable domain (outside the CDR3, taken from reference TRBV18 and TRBJ2-5): NAGVMQNPRHLVRRRGQEARLRCSPMKGHSHVYWYRQLPEEGLKFMVYLQKENIIDESGMPKERFSAEFPKEGPSILRIQQVVRGDSAAYFCASSRYTGEETQYFGPGTRLLVL.

This clonotype came up once. The chain is built from TRBV27 and TRBJ1-1; tentative D call: TRBD1 (5 bases). Germline V CDR1 and CDR2: MNHEY, SMNVEV (reference sequence). V was trimmed by 6 bases and J by 3 bases, leaving 20 bases between them. The CDR3 runs to 16 residues. CDR3 region: CASRHRLTAWDTEAFF. The CDR3 DNA sequence: TGTGCCAGCAGACACCGCTTGACAGCTTGGGACACTGAAGCTTTCTTT.

This clonotype was seen repeatedly, ten times or more. The chain links TRBV6-1 to TRBJ2-2; 12 bases fit TRBD2. CDR3 length equals 15 residues. Trimming at V came to 6 bases and at J to 8 bases, leaving 7 bases not matched to a gene. Germline loops: CDR1 MNHNS, CDR2 SASEGT. CDR3 DNA sequence: TGTGCCAGCAGGGAGACTAGCGGGAGTGTTGGGGAGCTGTTTTTT. The encoded protein is CASRETSGSVGELFF.

This clonotype was observed at least ten times. The chain employs TRBV2 and TRBJ1-2; D possibly corresponds to TRBD1 (5 bases). Germline V lookup: CDR1 SNHLY, CDR2 FYNNEI. The CDR3 runs to 13 residues. Trimming took off 5 bases at V and 8 bases at J, with 15 bases between the two ends. The CDR3: CASSFDSTGGYTF. The CDR3 DNA reads as TGTGCCAGCAGTTTCGACAGTACGGGGGGCTACACCTTC.

This clonotype was seen a few times. This chain uses TRBV6-2 or TRBV6-3 with TRBJ1-1; 8 bases line up with TRBD1. Germline assignment: CDR1 MNHEY and CDR2 SVGEGT. The CDR3 runs to 16 residues. With 2 bases clipped from V and 3 bases from J, the junction kept 8 bases outside the gene matches. The chain's CDR3 is CASSYGRGLWDTEAFF. The CDR3 DNA is TGTGCCAGCAGTTACGGCAGGGGGCTGTGGGACACTGAAGCTTTCTTT.

The sample holds a few counts of this clonotype. The chain recombines TRBV28 with TRBJ1-1, with D hard to call. Trimming left V 7 bases short and J 0 bases short, with 9 bases between. The CDR3 runs 13 residues. The germline CDR1 and CDR2 sequences are MDHEN and SYDVKM. CDR3 region: CASMELMNTEAFF. The CDR3 DNA reads as TGTGCCAGCATGGAGCTCATGAACACTGAAGCTTTCTTT.

At least ten counts were recorded for this clonotype. The V gene is TRBV7-2, the J gene TRBJ2-4; D assignment may be TRBD1 or TRBD2 (6 bases each). Trimming shortened V by 5 bases and J by 2 bases, and 16 bases separated the two germline ends. The CDR3 spans 16 residues. The germline V gene encodes CDR1 SGHTA and CDR2 FQGNSA. The CDR3 is CASSPDGGLTKNIQYF. In nucleotides, the CDR3 is TGTGCCAGCAGCCCGGACGGGGGCTTGACCAAAAACATTCAGTACTTC.

This clonotype has a count of ten or more. The CDR3 DNA sequence: TGTGCCAGCAGCTACCCCCAGGGAGACTCTGGAAACACCATATATTTT. Its protein product is CASSYPQGDSGNTIYF. The gene calls are TRBV12-3 or TRBV12-4 and TRBJ1-3, with D possibly TRBD1 on 5 matching bases. The CDR3 consists of 16 residues. V was clipped by 6 bases and J by 0 bases, with 15 bases between them.

This clonotype was detected only once. The J gene is TRBJ2-7, the V gene TRBV10-3, with D perhaps matching TRBD2 (5 bases). Trimming stripped 2 bases from V and 1 base from J, with 6 bases between. The CDR3 sequence is 13 residues long. The V gene's germline CDR1 is ENHRY and CDR2 SYGVKD. CDR3 protein: CAISERDSYEQYF. The CDR3 nucleotides are TGTGCCATCAGTGAGCGGGATTCCTACGAGCAGTACTTC.

The V call is TRBV10-3, the J call TRBJ2-7; 8 bases match TRBD1. The CDR3 has 14 residues. J gave up 4 bases and V 4 bases, and 6 bases lay outside the gene matches. Germline CDR1 is ENHRY and CDR2 is SYGVKD. The CDR3 here is CAISGTGSWYEQYF. DNA for the CDR3: TGTGCCATCAGTGGGACAGGGAGTTGGTACGAGCAGTACTTC.

The genes are TRBV6-1 and TRBJ2-2, with D possibly matching TRBD1 (6 bases). The V end lost 6 bases, the J end lost 0 bases, and 11 bases lay between the germline ends. Germline CDR1 is MNHNS and CDR2 is SASEGT. This CDR3 contains 15 residues. The CDR3 region is CASSRDTSNTGELFF. The CDR3 nucleotides are TGTGCCAGCAGCAGGGACACCTCGAACACCGGGGAGCTGTTTTTT.

Many counts were recorded for this clonotype. The genes are TRBV9 and TRBJ2-2, with D perhaps matching TRBD2 (6 bases). V shed 5 bases and J shed 6 bases, with 11 bases lying between them. This CDR3 comprises 13 residues. Germline V lookup: CDR1 SGDLS, CDR2 YYNGEE. The CDR3 sequence: CASRQGLAGELFF. DNA for the CDR3: TGTGCCAGCAGGCAGGGACTCGCCGGGGAGCTGTTTTTT.

This clonotype was seen only a few times. V and J are TRBV6-1 and TRBJ1-1; 8 nucleotides match TRBD1. CDR3 length: 16 amino acids. Trimming took 1 base from V and 4 from J; bases not matched to a gene: 8. Germline CDR1 MNHNS, CDR2 SASEGT. CDR3 nucleotide sequence: TGTGCCAGCAGTGAAGAGGCAGGGGGCTCGGGCACTGAAGCTTTCTTT. Amino acids: CASSEEAGGSGTEAFF.

This clonotype was found once. The J gene is TRBJ2-5, the V gene TRBV6-1; perhaps TRBD2 as D (6 bases). The CDR3 is made up of 14 amino acids. Trimming left V 7 bases short and J 5 bases short, with 17 bases between. Germline CDR1 reads MNHNS; CDR2 reads SASEGT. CDR3 nucleotide sequence: TGTGCCAGCAATACGGGACTCCCAGGGGAGACCCAGTACTTC. Its translation: CASNTGLPGETQYF.

The chain is built from TRBV6-2 or TRBV6-3 and TRBJ2-7; tentative D call: TRBD2 (5 bases). The end of the DNA is better explained by TRBJ2-1, so the J call may be wrong. The CDR3 runs 14 residues. CDR1 is MNHEY and CDR2 is SVGEGT in the germline V gene. The CDR3 DNA follows: TGTGCCAGCAGTTACGGCGAACGGGGCAATGAGCAGTTCTTC. Protein product: CASSYGERGNEQFF.

This clonotype was detected many times. The genes are TRBV28 and TRBJ1-1; the D is unclear. The germline V and J ends were trimmed by 6 bases and 1 base, with 18 bases remaining between them. Germline V gene lookup returns CDR1 MDHEN and CDR2 SYDVKM. The CDR3 is 16 amino acids. CDR3 loop: CASRFFSGDTNTEAFF. CDR3 DNA: TGTGCCAGCAGATTCTTTAGTGGCGACACGAACACTGAAGCTTTCTTT.

The chain combines TRBV20-1 with TRBJ1-1, with D maybe TRBD1 (6 bases). This CDR3 spans 14 amino acids. V was trimmed by 0 bases and J by 9 bases, leaving 17 bases between them. Germline V lookup: CDR1 DFQATT, CDR2 SNEGSKA (reference sequence). The CDR3 spells CSARDSGQGRKAFF. The DNA of the CDR3 is TGCAGTGCTAGAGATAGCGGCCAGGGGAGAAAAGCTTTCTTT.

CDR3 protein: CASSLTTRGDTEAFF. The CDR3 DNA is TGTGCCAGCAGCTTAACCACGAGAGGTGACACTGAAGCTTTCTTT. The V gene is TRBV7-2, the J gene TRBJ1-1; D gene unclear. V was pared by 2 bases and J by 3 bases, with 13 bases between. The CDR3 sequence is 15 residues long. Germline V CDR1 and CDR2: SGHTA, FQGNSA.

Ten or more counts support this clonotype. The V call is TRBV11-1, the J call TRBJ1-1; D not resolved. This CDR3 is 16 amino acids long. The germline CDR1 and CDR2 sequences are SGHAT and FQDESV (reference sequence). V shed 5 bases and J shed 0 bases, with 16 bases lying between them. The CDR3 protein is CASSHPTESLNTEAFF. In DNA, the CDR3 is TGTGCCAGCAGCCACCCGACGGAAAGCCTGAACACTGAAGCTTTCTTT.

This rearrangement joins TRBV24-1 to TRBJ1-2; D uncertain. Deletions cut 9 bases from V and 1 base from J, with 5 bases between. Germline V lookup: CDR1 KGHDR, CDR2 SFDVKD. The CDR3 totals 11 residues. The CDR3 reads CATQNNYGYTF. In DNA, the CDR3 is TGTGCCACCCAGAATAACTATGGCTACACCTTC.

The table lists this clonotype with many counts. J is TRBJ2-7 and V is TRBV11-2; tentative D call: TRBD1 (6 bases). Germline V gene lookup returns CDR1 SGHAT and CDR2 FQNNGV. The CDR3 has 12 amino acids. V lost 6 bases and J lost 4, with 10 bases in between. The CDR3 coding sequence is TGTGCCAGCAGTTCTAGGGGGTACGAGCAGTACTTC. It translates to CASSSRGYEQYF.

This clonotype showed up just a few times. CDR3 amino acids: CASSDWGTGELFF. The DNA for the CDR3 is TGTGCCAGCAGTGATTGGGGGACCGGGGAGCTGTTTTTT. This rearrangement joins TRBV25-1 to TRBJ2-2, with D perhaps given as TRBD1 or TRBD2 (5 bases each). V was shortened by 3 bases and J by 5 bases, with 7 bases between the two germline ends. The CDR3 covers 13 residues. CDR1 and CDR2 from the germline V gene are MGHDK and SYGVNS.

This clonotype has a count of ten or more. The chain has TRBV18 and TRBJ2-2, with a tentative D call TRBD2 (5 bases). Trimming took off 1 base at V and 4 bases at J, with 16 bases between the two ends. Germline CDR1 KGHSH, CDR2 LQKENI. The CDR3 sequence is 17 residues long. CDR3 region: CASSPRVDSLPTGELFF. In nucleotides, the CDR3 is TGTGCCAGCTCACCACGTGTGGACTCCCTTCCCACCGGGGAGCTGTTTTTT.

In its sample, this clonotype was seen many times. The chain recombines TRBV2 with TRBJ2-5; tentatively, D is TRBD1 (6 bases). Germline-derived CDR1 and CDR2 are SNHLY and FYNNEI. CDR3 length equals 12 residues. Between the trimmed V and J ends, which lost 6 bases and 5 bases, there was a span of 10 bases. The CDR3 protein is CASRGQGETQYF. CDR3 coding DNA: TGTGCCAGCAGGGGCCAGGGGGAGACCCAGTACTTC.

This chain uses TRBV12-5 with TRBJ1-1; TRBD1 is a possible D gene (5 bases). The CDR3 has 18 amino acids. Trimming cost V 5 bases and J 0 bases, with 22 bases left between them. Germline CDR1 reads LGHNT; CDR2 reads FRNRAP. The CDR3 DNA reads TGTGCTAGTGGTATCCCTCCGTATACCGACAGAGTGAACACTGAAGCTTTCTTT. This translates into CASGIPPYTDRVNTEAFF.

The chain carries TRBV11-2 and TRBJ2-7, with TRBD1 as a possible D gene (6 bases). Trimming cost V 6 bases and J 6 bases, with 18 bases left between them. In germline, CDR1 is SGHAT, CDR2 FQNNGV. This CDR3 comprises 14 residues. In nucleotides, the CDR3 is TGTGCCAGCAGTTACAGGGACGCGGCGAGCGAGCAGTACTTC. Translation: CASSYRDAASEQYF.

This clonotype has a count of ten or more. This chain uses TRBV6-5 with TRBJ2-7; unclear D gene. CDR3 length: 13 amino acids. Per germline, CDR1 MNHEY and CDR2 SVGAGI. The V and J ends lost 2 bases and 6 bases respectively, with 11 bases between them. CDR3 residues: CASSYGRGGEQYF. Here the CDR3 DNA reads TGTGCCAGCAGTTACGGCAGAGGCGGCGAGCAGTACTTC.

This clonotype was counted at least ten times. The genes are TRBV30 and TRBJ2-7, with TRBD1 as a possible D gene (5 bases). The CDR3 spans 15 residues. The V end was cut by 1 base, the J end by 5 bases, with 18 bases between. Germline CDR1 GTSNPN, CDR2 SVGIG (reference sequence). The CDR3 region is CAWSGGQHYIHEQYF. As DNA, the CDR3 is TGTGCCTGGAGTGGGGGCCAGCACTACATTCACGAGCAGTACTTC.

The rearrangement joins TRBV24-1 to TRBJ2-4, with 11 bases aligning to TRBD2. V shed 1 base and J 5 bases; nucleotides not matched to a gene: 3. Germline-derived CDR1 and CDR2 are KGHDR and SFDVKD. CDR3 length equals 16 residues. CDR3 nucleotide sequence: TGTGCCACCAGTGATTTCCCGACTAGCGGGGAAAACATTCAGTACTTC. It specifies CATSDFPTSGENIQYF.

This clonotype was seen repeatedly, ten times or more. The J gene is TRBJ1-5, the V gene TRBV28; D possibly corresponds to TRBD1 (5 bases). Trimming took 4 bases from V and 4 from J, leaving 11 bases between them. The CDR3 is 14 residues long. Germline loops: CDR1 MDHEN, CDR2 SYDVKM. The CDR3 DNA reads as TGTGCCAGCAGTTGGGCAGGGCAGAATCAGCCCCAGCATTTT. Encoded protein: CASSWAGQNQPQHF. Variable domain in full (rest from reference TRBV28 and TRBJ1-5): DVKVTQSSRYLVKRTGEKVFLECVQDMDHENMFWYRQDPGLGLRLIYFSYDVKMKEKGDIPEGYSVSREKKERFSLILESASTNQTSMYLCASSWAGQNQPQHFGDGTRLSIL.

This clonotype has only a few counts. The genes are TRBV6-2 or TRBV6-3 and TRBJ1-1; weak D call: TRBD1 (5 bases). Germline V gene lookup returns CDR1 MNHEY and CDR2 SVGEGT. The CDR3 sequence is 16 residues long. V shed 2 bases and J shed 0 bases, with 13 bases lying between them. The CDR3 sequence is CASSYGGARLNTEAFF. CDR3 in DNA: TGTGCCAGCAGTTACGGTGGGGCAAGACTGAACACTGAAGCTTTCTTT.